This T cell receptor (beta chain) originates from a study of blood T cell repertoires in COVID-19. Sequencing was performed with immunoSEQ multiplex PCR; in TCRdb, only in-frame clones are kept and a portion is missing. Of approximately 260,000 clones listed, 89% are singletons. The CDR3 contains 13 residues. With V trimmed by 6 bases and J by 6 bases, 5 bases remained unmatched. The sequence came from a man aged 50 to 60 with acute or convalescent COVID-19. Material: peripheral blood. The rearrangement uses TRBV12-3 or TRBV12-4 and TRBJ2-1; 7 nucleotides line up with TRBD2. The CDR3 spells CASSRPSGNEQFF. The CDR3 DNA reads TGTGCCAGCAGCCGTCCTAGCGGCAATGAGCAGTTCTTC.